Sequencing of this T cell receptor beta chain was carried out in a study of technical replicates of blood from a few donors. Some clones are missing from TCRdb's copy, which holds only in-frame ones; the method was immunoSEQ multiplex PCR. Of some 56,000 clones listed, 93% were seen once; the top ten hold 3.5% to 4.5%. Germline loops: CDR1 KGHSH, CDR2 LQKENI. The CDR3 has 17 amino acids. V was cut by 1 base and J by 0 bases, with 16 bases left in between. This chain links TRBV18 with TRBJ2-7; the D gene is possibly TRBD1 (6 bases). The receptor's source is a human donor in good health. Some clones in this sample may be carry-over from other donors' samples. Material for sequencing was PBMCs. CDR3 nucleotide sequence: TGTGCCAGCTCACCACGTTTGTCGACAGGAGCCTCCTACGAGCAGTACTTC. This gives the protein CASSPRLSTGASYEQYF.